One sample yielded the 27 T cell receptor beta chains listed below, sequenced in a study of cytomegalovirus exposure and HLA in healthy donors (TCRdb year 2017). Receptors were amplified or captured by the immunoSEQ multiplex PCR assay. The multiplex PCR relied on a mix of 60 forward primers for TCR Vbeta segments and 13 reverse primers for TCR Jbeta segments. Not all clones reach the TCRdb copy of this immuneACCESS table, which keeps in-frame sequences only. Checked studies attribute under half of the gap to unresolved V genes and leave the rest unexplained. Here the sample has 150,000 to 200,000 clones; roughly 85% occur a single time. The ten top clones hold about a tenth of the sample. Sequenced: PBMCs. The source of these receptors is a man aged 18-30 years in good health and CMV-seropositive.

The rearrangement uses TRBV6-1 and TRBJ2-5; no reliable D call. Trimming left V 8 bases short and J 2 bases short, with 12 bases between. The germline V gene encodes CDR1 MNHNS and CDR2 SASEGT. This CDR3 comprises 13 residues. In DNA, the CDR3 is TGTGCCAGCTTTGGTTACTTACAAGAGACCCAGTACTTC. The encoded protein is CASFGYLQETQYF.

This chain joins TRBV19 and TRBJ2-1; 9 nucleotides match TRBD2. Losses at the gene ends were 5 bases for V and 4 bases for J; bases not matched to a gene: 6. Germline V CDR1 and CDR2: LNHDA, SQIVND (reference sequence). The CDR3 runs to 15 residues. CDR3 DNA sequence: TGTGCCAGTAGTGCAATTAGCGGGGGTTACAATGAGCAGTTCTTC. The encoded protein is CASSAISGGYNEQFF.

This chain uses TRBV4-2 with TRBJ2-1; 7 bases are a match to TRBD2. CDR1 is LGHNA and CDR2 is YNFKEQ in the germline V gene. This CDR3 comprises 18 residues. Trimming removed 1 base from V and 9 bases from J; junction bases left unmatched: 18. As DNA, the CDR3 is TGTGCCAGCAGCCAAGCCCTATCTAGCGGCAGAGGGGCACGTGAGCAGTTCTTC. This sequence encodes CASSQALSSGRGAREQFF.

This clone has a handful of counts. V is TRBV6-6 and J is TRBJ1-1; TRBD1 matches at 8 bases. Germline V gene data show CDR1 as MNHNY and CDR2 as SVGAGI (reference sequence). The V gene end was trimmed by 8 bases and the J gene end by 2 bases; junction bases not matched to a gene: 7. The CDR3 sequence is 14 residues long. The CDR3 DNA reads as TGTGCCAGCGGACCGGGACAGGTTAACACTGAAGCTTTCTTT. Translation: CASGPGQVNTEAFF.

V usage is TRBV27 and J usage is TRBJ2-5; maybe TRBD2 (6 bases). Trimming removed 2 bases from V and 4 bases from J, with 17 bases in between. The CDR3 is 16 residues long. Per the germline V gene, CDR1 is MNHEY and CDR2 is SMNVEV (reference sequence). The CDR3 DNA follows: TGTGCCAGCAGTTTAAGGGCCGGGAGAGTTGCAGAGACCCAGTACTTC. As protein: CASSLRAGRVAETQYF.

The chain employs TRBV5-5 and TRBJ1-1; no definite D call. Trimming pared 1 base from V and 5 bases from J, leaving 9 bases between. The CDR3 length is 13 residues. Germline lookup yields CDR1 SGHKS and CDR2 YYEKEE (reference sequence). CDR3 DNA sequence: TGTGCCAGCAGCTTGAAGCCGGGGACTGAAGCTTTCTTT. This sequence encodes CASSLKPGTEAFF.

V and J are TRBV6-5 and TRBJ1-5; no clear D. The CDR3 runs to 13 residues. CDR1 is MNHEY and CDR2 is SVGAGI in the germline V gene. Between the trimmed V and J ends, which lost 5 bases and 9 bases, there was a span of 14 bases. CDR3 loop: CASSDLPGVPQHF. The CDR3 DNA sequence: TGTGCCAGCAGTGACTTACCGGGAGTGCCCCAGCATTTT.

J is TRBJ2-7 and V is TRBV6-1; D is ambiguous. The CDR3 sequence is 14 residues long. V shed 7 bases and J shed 6 bases, with 19 bases lying between them. Germline CDR1 is MNHNS and CDR2 is SASEGT. CDR3 sequence: CASTLPEALGEQYF. DNA of the CDR3: TGTGCCAGCACCCTCCCTGAGGCACTCGGCGAGCAGTACTTC.

The chain combines TRBV1 with TRBJ2-3; TRBD1 is the table's D call, not checked against the DNA. TRBV1 is assigned pseudogene status. The CDR3 contains 18 residues. The CDR3 DNA reads TGCACCAGCAGCCAAGATGACTTTGGGACAGGGCTCGCAGATACGCAGTATTTT. As protein: CTSSQDDFGTGLADTQYF.

The genes are TRBV5-1 and TRBJ1-3; D ambiguous. Germline V gives CDR1 SGHRS, CDR2 YFSETQ. Deletions cut 4 bases from V and 1 base from J, with 12 bases between. This CDR3 comprises 15 residues. CDR3 DNA: TGCGCCAGCAGCGCCTTTGGAGAGTCTGGAAACACCATATATTTT. Translating gives CASSAFGESGNTIYF.

J is TRBJ1-2 and V is TRBV6-5, with a tentative D call TRBD1 (6 bases). Trimming removed 3 bases from V and 6 bases from J, with 17 bases in between. The CDR3 has 15 residues. The V gene's germline CDR1 is MNHEY and CDR2 SVGAGI. The CDR3 DNA follows: TGTGCCAGCAGTTATCAACAGGGTGCCCGGGATGGCTACACCTTC. Encoded protein: CASSYQQGARDGYTF.

This clone was seen only a few times. The chain joins TRBV27 to TRBJ1-2, with D perhaps matching TRBD1 (5 bases). V was cut by 3 bases and J by 1 base, with 12 bases left in between. Germline V gene lookup returns CDR1 MNHEY and CDR2 SMNVEV (reference sequence). This CDR3 region has 15 residues. The CDR3 loop reads CASSFGSDSNYGYTF. CDR3 bases: TGTGCCAGCAGTTTCGGCTCCGACAGTAACTATGGCTACACCTTC.

The rearrangement joins TRBV5-1 to TRBJ2-7; 11 bases line up with TRBD1. Per germline, CDR1 SGHRS and CDR2 YFSETQ. The CDR3 runs to 15 residues. Trimming removed 4 bases from V and 2 bases from J; junction bases left unmatched: 5. CDR3 protein: CASSLQGQGAYEQYF. The CDR3 coding sequence is TGCGCCAGCAGCCTGCAGGGACAGGGGGCCTACGAGCAGTACTTC.

This chain uses TRBV28 with TRBJ2-2; no clear D. The ends were cut back, 5 bases at V and 5 bases at J, with 9 bases in the middle. CDR3 length: 13 amino acids. Germline CDR1 reads MDHEN; CDR2 reads SYDVKM. CDR3 amino acids: CASSGLKTGELFF. The CDR3 nucleotides are TGTGCCAGCAGTGGGCTGAAAACCGGGGAGCTGTTTTTT.

A single count supports this clone. The chain links TRBV27 to TRBJ2-7; D is perhaps TRBD1 (6 bases). V gave up 2 bases and J gave up 1 base, with 12 bases separating them. This CDR3 has 15 residues. Per the germline V gene, CDR1 is MNHEY and CDR2 is SMNVEV (reference sequence). In nucleotides, the CDR3 is TGTGCCAGCAGTTTACAGGGGTTAGGGTCCTACGAGCAGTACTTC. Protein sequence: CASSLQGLGSYEQYF.

The chain links TRBV10-2 to TRBJ2-3, with 9 bases aligning to TRBD1. Per germline, CDR1 WSHSY and CDR2 SAAADI. The CDR3 runs 13 residues. Trimming cost V 6 bases and J 3 bases; bases outside gene matches: 1. In DNA form, the CDR3 reads TGCGCCAGCAGGACAGGGGGGACAGATACGCAGTATTTT. Encoded protein: CASRTGGTDTQYF.

Regarding this clone: An end of the junction does not agree with germline; a read error may underlie this. This rearrangement joins TRBV6-1 to TRBJ1-1; D is uncertain. CDR1 and CDR2 (germline): MNHNS, SASEGT. The CDR3 is made up of 17 amino acids. The CDR3 here is CASSEASPGRGNPEAFF. The CDR3 DNA is TGTGCCAGCAGTGAAGCGAGCCCGGGAAGAGGGAACCCTGAAGCTTTCTTT.

V gene TRBV7-2 combines with J gene TRBJ2-1; 13 bases map to TRBD2. The V and J ends lost 5 bases and 10 bases, in that order; junction bases with no gene match: 8. Germline CDR1 SGHTA, CDR2 FQGNSA. This CDR3 has 15 residues. CDR3 residues: CASSRTGLAGREQFF. The CDR3 DNA reads as TGTGCCAGCAGCCGAACGGGACTAGCGGGAAGAGAGCAGTTCTTC.

In its sample, this clone was seen once. The rearrangement joins TRBV2 to TRBJ2-6, with TRBD1 matching 7 bases. The CDR3 extends over 18 amino acids. Germline V CDR1 and CDR2: SNHLY, FYNNEI. J lost 0 bases, V lost 1 base, and 6 bases had no gene match. CDR3 in DNA: TGTGCCAGCAGTGAAGTTTTAGGGACAGTCTCTGGGGCCAACGTCCTGACTTTC. Protein: CASSEVLGTVSGANVLTF.

The rearrangement uses TRBV25-1 and TRBJ1-3; no clear D. In germline, CDR1 is MGHDK, CDR2 SYGVNS. V lost 3 bases, J lost 0 bases, and 9 bases lay in between. The CDR3 contains 15 residues. CDR3 in DNA: TGTGCCAGCAGTGATTCCCTTAACTCTGGAAACACCATATATTTT. Amino acids: CASSDSLNSGNTIYF.

This clone was seen a single time. The chain couples TRBV6-5 to TRBJ1-2, with D perhaps matching TRBD1 (5 bases). Between the trimmed V and J ends, which lost 7 bases and 4 bases, there was a span of 13 bases. There are 13 residues in the CDR3. Germline-derived CDR1 and CDR2 are MNHEY and SVGAGI. The CDR3, as DNA: TGTGCCAGCAAACAACCGGGGGGCTATGGCTACACCTTC. It is translated as CASKQPGGYGYTF.

The chain has TRBV4-2 and TRBJ2-2, with 7 bases identical to TRBD1. Germline V CDR1 and CDR2: LGHNA, YNFKEQ. The CDR3 is made up of 15 amino acids. Germline trimming cut 4 bases from V and 6 bases from J; bases unmatched to any gene: 8. CDR3 amino acids: CASSLSTGSAGELFF. CDR3 DNA: TGTGCCAGCAGCCTCTCGACAGGGTCCGCCGGGGAGCTGTTTTTT.

This clone was seen just once. The chain is built from TRBV4-1 and TRBJ1-4; D unclear. Looked up from germline, CDR1 is MGHRA and CDR2 is YSYEKL. The CDR3 contains 15 residues. V was clipped by 0 bases and J by 6 bases, with 11 bases between them. The CDR3 DNA sequence: TGCGCCAGCAGCCAAGAGGGAGGGTCCTATGAAAAACTGTTTTTT. Its protein product is CASSQEGGSYEKLFF.

The chain recombines TRBV4-1 with TRBJ2-2; 10 positions match TRBD2. The CDR3 runs 15 residues. With 2 bases clipped from V and 5 bases from J, the junction kept 2 bases outside the gene matches. Germline V gene data show CDR1 as MGHRA and CDR2 as YSYEKL. This CDR3 is CASSQWTSGTGELFF. The CDR3 coding sequence is TGCGCCAGCAGCCAATGGACTAGCGGTACCGGGGAGCTGTTTTTT.

The chain has TRBV7-9 and TRBJ2-7; 9 bases line up with TRBD1. This CDR3 has 12 amino acids. The V gene's germline CDR1 is SEHNR and CDR2 FQNEAQ (reference sequence). V was clipped by 8 bases and J by 5 bases; unmatched bases: 4. The CDR3 reads CASGQGFDEQYF. DNA of the CDR3: TGTGCCAGCGGACAGGGGTTTGACGAGCAGTACTTC.

This clone was seen a handful of times. The CDR3 bases are TGTGCCAGCAGCTTAGCGGACAGAGACTACGAGCAGTACTTC. Its translation: CASSLADRDYEQYF. The rearrangement uses TRBV7-9 and TRBJ2-7, with D tentatively TRBD1 (6 bases). Germline CDR1 SEHNR, CDR2 FQNEAQ (reference sequence). Between the trimmed V and J ends, which lost 0 bases and 3 bases, there was a span of 9 bases. The CDR3 length is 14 residues.

The V and J genes are TRBV9 and TRBJ2-3; 11 bases fit TRBD1. CDR1 and CDR2 from the germline V gene are SGDLS and YYNGEE. This CDR3 region has 17 residues. After removal of 0 bases from V and 3 bases from J, the junction contained 6 bases not matched to a gene. The CDR3 DNA reads as TGTGCCAGCAGCGTAGTAGGGACAGGGGGTGGGACAGATACGCAGTATTTT. It encodes CASSVVGTGGGTDTQYF.